One and the same sample provided the 14 T cell receptor beta chains below, sequenced in a study of blood T cell repertoires in COVID-19. Some clones are missing from TCRdb's copy, which holds only in-frame ones; the method was immunoSEQ multiplex PCR. Altogether around 110,000 clones are present, roughly 84% being singletons, with the ten largest covering 3% to 4.5%. The sequencing sample was made of PBMCs or T cells enriched from blood (not recorded which). Source of these receptors: a woman aged 30 to 39 who had recovered from COVID-19.

The genes are TRBV4-2 and TRBJ2-3; D is unclear. Trimming removed 1 base from V and 6 bases from J, with 11 bases in between. The CDR3 consists of 14 residues. Germline V gene sequence: CDR1 LGHNA, CDR2 YNFKEQ. CDR3 DNA sequence: TGTGCCAGCAGCCAAGCGGATCCGAGGGATACGCAGTATTTT. Translating gives CASSQADPRDTQYF.

The chain carries TRBV7-2 and TRBJ2-2; D might be TRBD1 (5 bases). CDR1 and CDR2 (germline): SGHTA, FQGNSA. Trimming cost V 5 bases and J 2 bases, with 15 bases left between them. The CDR3 sequence is 16 residues long. The chain's CDR3 is CASSLMTELNTGELFF. In DNA form, the CDR3 reads TGTGCCAGCAGCCTAATGACAGAACTAAACACCGGGGAGCTGTTTTTT. Combining the CDR3 with reference TRBV7-2 and TRBJ2-2 gives the whole variable domain GAGVSQSPSNKVTEKGKDVELRCDPISGHTALYWYRQSLGQGLEFLIYFQGNSAPDKSGLPSDRFSAERTGGSVSTLTIQRTQQEDSAVYLCASSLMTELNTGELFFGEGSRLTVL.

The rearrangement joins TRBV4-3 to TRBJ1-2; perhaps TRBD1 as D (5 bases). Trimming cost V 0 bases and J 1 base, with 9 bases left between them. The germline V gene encodes CDR1 LGHNA and CDR2 YSLEER. The length of the CDR3 is 15 residues. CDR3 residues: CASSQEAQVNYGYTF. The CDR3 region has the DNA TGCGCCAGCAGCCAAGAGGCACAGGTTAACTATGGCTACACCTTC.

The chain employs TRBV28 and TRBJ2-6; D remains unclear. This CDR3 has 17 amino acids. CDR1 is MDHEN, CDR2 SYDVKM, per germline. V lost 7 bases to trimming and J lost 0 bases, with 16 bases between them. The CDR3 sequence: CASTPGPHFSGANVLTF. The DNA of the CDR3 is TGTGCCAGCACTCCGGGTCCCCATTTCTCTGGGGCCAACGTCCTGACTTTC.

This chain connects TRBV24-1 to TRBJ2-3; D gene unclear. The V end was cut by 7 bases, the J end by 1 base, with 8 bases between. CDR1 is KGHDR and CDR2 is SFDVKD in the germline V gene. The CDR3 loop spans 13 amino acids. The CDR3 nucleotides read TGTGCCACCAGCCCAACAGGCACAGATACGCAGTATTTT. It specifies CATSPTGTDTQYF.

This clone was seen only a few times. The V and J genes are TRBV28 and TRBJ1-1; TRBD1 matches at 9 bases. The germline V gene encodes CDR1 MDHEN and CDR2 SYDVKM. Germline trimming cut 7 bases from V and 1 base from J; bases unmatched to any gene: 10. There are 16 residues in the CDR3. As DNA, the CDR3 is TGTGCCAGCACCGGGACAGGGCTTATGACGAACACTGAAGCTTTCTTT. As protein: CASTGTGLMTNTEAFF. The whole variable domain, remainder taken from reference TRBV28 and TRBJ1-1, is DVKVTQSSRYLVKRTGEKVFLECVQDMDHENMFWYRQDPGLGLRLIYFSYDVKMKEKGDIPEGYSVSREKKERFSLILESASTNQTSMYLCASTGTGLMTNTEAFFGQGTRLTVV.

This sequence joins TRBV12-3 or TRBV12-4 and TRBJ2-7; D not resolved. The CDR3 sequence is 13 residues long. V dropped 4 bases and J dropped 6 bases, with 13 bases sitting between them. The CDR3 sequence is CASSSQGVTEQYF. The CDR3, as DNA: TGTGCCAGCAGTTCCCAAGGAGTGACCGAGCAGTACTTC.

V gene TRBV19 combines with J gene TRBJ2-7; D call uncertain. V lost 1 base to trimming and J lost 7 bases, with 8 bases between them. This CDR3 is built from 12 residues. Germline loops: CDR1 LNHDA, CDR2 SQIVND (reference sequence). The CDR3 sequence: CASSIAGMEQYF. For the CDR3, the DNA is TGTGCCAGTAGTATAGCAGGTATGGAGCAGTACTTC.

In the case of this clone: Other nucleotide sequences from this sample produce the same CDR3. The V call is TRBV5-1, the J call TRBJ2-2; 10 bases map to TRBD2. The CDR3 has 15 amino acids. Germline V gives CDR1 SGHRS, CDR2 YFSETQ. Unmatched junction bases numbered 6, after V lost 5 bases and J lost 5 bases. In DNA form, the CDR3 reads TGCGCCAGCAGTTTTCTAGCGGGAGTTACCGGGGAGCTGTTTTTT. It codes for CASSFLAGVTGELFF.

The chain recombines TRBV28 with TRBJ2-2, with TRBD1 matching 9 bases. Germline values: CDR1 MDHEN, CDR2 SYDVKM. There are 14 residues in the CDR3. J lost 6 bases, V lost 5 bases, and 4 bases had no gene match. CDR3: CASSRQGGAGELFF. DNA for the CDR3: TGTGCCAGCAGTCGACAGGGGGGAGCCGGGGAGCTGTTTTTT. The full variable domain, in which reference TRBV28 and TRBJ2-2 provide the parts outside the CDR3, is DVKVTQSSRYLVKRTGEKVFLECVQDMDHENMFWYRQDPGLGLRLIYFSYDVKMKEKGDIPEGYSVSREKKERFSLILESASTNQTSMYLCASSRQGGAGELFFGEGSRLTVL.

The chain joins TRBV19 to TRBJ2-3, with 8 bases matching TRBD2. Germline lookup yields CDR1 LNHDA and CDR2 SQIVND (reference sequence). The V and J ends lost 10 bases and 6 bases, in that order; junction bases with no gene match: 9. This CDR3 comprises 13 residues. The CDR3 bases are TGTGCCACAGAAGCGGGAGCAGGGGATACGCAGTATTTT. Amino acids: CATEAGAGDTQYF.

The chain couples TRBV6-5 to TRBJ1-2; tentatively, D is TRBD1 (5 bases). Deletions cut 0 bases from V and 5 bases from J, with 10 bases between. The CDR3 consists of 14 residues. Germline assignment: CDR1 MNHEY and CDR2 SVGAGI. The CDR3 DNA reads TGTGCCAGCAGTTACTCGGCGGGACCTTATGGCTACACCTTC. Translating gives CASSYSAGPYGYTF.

This clone was detected ten times or more. This rearrangement joins TRBV28 to TRBJ1-6; TRBD1 agrees at 11 bases. This CDR3 comprises 18 residues. The V and J ends lost 5 bases and 8 bases, in that order; junction bases with no gene match: 14. Per the germline V gene, CDR1 is MDHEN and CDR2 is SYDVKM. The CDR3 DNA sequence: TGTGCCAGCAGTCTATCGGGACAGGGGGTAGGGGGTTATTCACCCCTCCACTTT. Its protein is CASSLSGQGVGGYSPLHF.

The CDR3, as DNA: TGTGCCAGCAGCCCGGGGCAAGAGACCCAGTACTTC. Translation: CASSPGQETQYF. The genes are TRBV3-1 (or the pseudogene TRBV3-2) and TRBJ2-5; a weak D match, TRBD2 (5 bases). Germline loops: CDR1 LGHDT, CDR2 YNNKEL (reference sequence). Trimming left V 4 bases short and J 2 bases short, with 5 bases between. CDR3 length: 12 amino acids.